This record concerns one TCR beta chain sequence. The antigen is undetermined. CDR1 and CDR2 from the germline V gene are SGHAT and FQNNGV. The CDR3 has 16 amino acids. Trimming took 4 bases from V and 5 from J; bases not matched to a gene: 8. This record belongs to a study of cytomegalovirus exposure and HLA in healthy donors. Study context: Previous work identified 95 million to 140 million unique TCR beta sequences from around 200 million T cells. Whole-study findings and limits: In a later analysis, common viral pathogens appeared linked to several of the most significant clusters.

PCR used 60 Vbeta primers and 13 Jbeta primers. Produced via immunoSEQ multiplex PCR; TCRdb's table is partial and in-frame only. This listing includes around 50,000 clones. The TCR comes from a woman in her 50s in good health and CMV-seropositive. The chain carries TRBV11-2 and TRBJ2-5; 12 nucleotides agree with TRBD2. Material: PBMCs. The CDR3 reads CASSSPSGRAWETQYF. DNA of the CDR3: TGTGCCAGCAGCTCTCCTAGCGGGAGGGCCTGGGAGACCCAGTACTTC.